This T cell receptor (beta chain) was retrieved from a study of T cell clones after liver transplantation. Germline-derived CDR1 and CDR2 are LNHDA and SQIVND (reference sequence). The length of the CDR3 is 17 residues. V was shortened by 3 bases and J by 0 bases, with 15 bases between the two germline ends. The repertoire was sequenced with immunoSEQ multiplex PCR; TCRdb's copy has only in-frame clones and lacks some. Seen here are some 70,000 clones, 90% observed once, and the top ten hold less than 3.5%. This clone was observed a single time. This clonotype originated in a human donor who received a liver transplant. The gene calls are TRBV19 and TRBJ2-1; tentative D call: TRBD2 (6 bases). The material was CD4+ T cells from blood, obtained before liver transplant. The CDR3 coding sequence is TGTGCCAGTAGTATTGGGGGACTCTCGAGCTCCTACAATGAGCAGTTCTTC. It yields the protein CASSIGGLSSSYNEQFF.